This T cell receptor (beta chain) emerged from a study of T cells after yellow fever vaccination. TCRdb reprocessed the 5' RACE reads with MiXCR, giving one entry per CDR3 protein. The table records roughly 300,000 distinct CDR3 sequences, roughly 6.8% of them present only once. The input for sequencing was PBMCs, taken about 49 days after the first yellow fever vaccination. This clonotype was obtained from a young man who received the YFV17D yellow fever vaccine.

CDR3 residues: CASSLEDGTDTQYF. CDR3 nucleotide sequence: TGTGCCAGCAGCTTGGAAGATGGCACAGATACGCAGTATTTT. V is TRBV7-9 and J is TRBJ2-3; no definite D call. Trimming pared 3 bases from V and 1 base from J, leaving 8 bases between. The CDR3 runs to 14 residues. Per the germline V gene, CDR1 is SEHNR and CDR2 is FQNEAQ (reference sequence).